This entry describes one TCR beta chain. Its antigen is as yet unknown. The sample belongs to a study of cytomegalovirus exposure and HLA in healthy donors. PCR employed 60 Vbeta and 13 Jbeta primers. Under the authors' procedure: An analysis performed later counted roughly 80 million unique TCR beta chains (roughly 11 million of them shared). Some clones are missing from TCRdb's copy, which holds only in-frame ones; the method was immunoSEQ multiplex PCR. V and J calls and clone size are given by that table; D and trimming were obtained from the DNA. Of around 150,000 clones listed, about three quarters are singletons. Notes on the study in general: The classifier was said to identify cytomegalovirus status with high specificity and sensitivity. One later analysis reportedly identified an Asian-associated ancestry cluster that showed fewer N-insertions than the roughly 620-donor mean.

V lost 1 base and J lost 3; bases outside the gene matches: 7. CDR3 length: 16 residues. Germline lookup yields CDR1 GTSNPN and CDR2 SVGIG (reference sequence). The sequencing sample was made of PBMCs. The chain is built from TRBV30 and TRBJ2-7, with 12 nucleotides matching TRBD1. This TCR was sampled from a woman aged 25 to 39 in good health and CMV-seronegative. CDR3 bases: TGTGCCTGGAGTGGCCTTGGGACAGGGGGCAACTACGAGCAGTACTTC. Amino acid sequence: CAWSGLGTGGNYEQYF.